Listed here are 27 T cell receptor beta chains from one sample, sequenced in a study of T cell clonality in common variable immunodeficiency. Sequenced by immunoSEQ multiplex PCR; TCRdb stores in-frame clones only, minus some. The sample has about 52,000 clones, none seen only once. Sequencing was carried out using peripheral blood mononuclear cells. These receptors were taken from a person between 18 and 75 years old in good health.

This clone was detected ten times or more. The CDR3 loop is CASSLGGQSNEKLFF. The sequenced part of the CDR3 DNA is TGCGCCAGCAGCTTGGGGGGACAGTCTAATGAAAAA. This sequence joins TRBV5-1 and TRBJ1-4; 7 bases agree with TRBD1. The read terminates 3 residues ahead of where the CDR3 ends, so the germline J gene completes it. CDR3 length: 15 residues. Per germline, CDR1 SGHRS and CDR2 YFSETQ. The ends lost 0 bases at V and 3 bases at J; junction bases unmatched: 2.

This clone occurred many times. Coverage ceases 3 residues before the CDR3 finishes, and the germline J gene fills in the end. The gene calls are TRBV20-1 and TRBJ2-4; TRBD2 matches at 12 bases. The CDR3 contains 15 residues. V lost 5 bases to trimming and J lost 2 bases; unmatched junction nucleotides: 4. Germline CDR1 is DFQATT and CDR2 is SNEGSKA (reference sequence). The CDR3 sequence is CSALTSGRTKNIQYF. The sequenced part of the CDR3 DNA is TGCAGTGCTTTAACTAGCGGGAGGACCAAAAACATT.

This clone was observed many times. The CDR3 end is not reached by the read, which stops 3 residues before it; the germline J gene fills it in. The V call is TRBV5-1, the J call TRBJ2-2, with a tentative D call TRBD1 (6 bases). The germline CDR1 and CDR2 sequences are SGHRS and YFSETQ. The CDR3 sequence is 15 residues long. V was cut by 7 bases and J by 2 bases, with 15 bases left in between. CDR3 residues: CASGTGNRNTGELFF. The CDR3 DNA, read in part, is TGCGCCAGCGGCACAGGGAATCGAAACACCGGGGAG.

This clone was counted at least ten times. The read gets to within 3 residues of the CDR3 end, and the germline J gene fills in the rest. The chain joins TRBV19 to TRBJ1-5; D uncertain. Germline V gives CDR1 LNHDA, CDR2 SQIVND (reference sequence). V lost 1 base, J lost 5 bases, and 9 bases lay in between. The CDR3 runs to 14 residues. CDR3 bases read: TGTGCCAGTAGTATAGGAAGAGTAGATCAGCCC. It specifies CASSIGRVDQP. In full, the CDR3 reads CASSIGRVDQPQHF.

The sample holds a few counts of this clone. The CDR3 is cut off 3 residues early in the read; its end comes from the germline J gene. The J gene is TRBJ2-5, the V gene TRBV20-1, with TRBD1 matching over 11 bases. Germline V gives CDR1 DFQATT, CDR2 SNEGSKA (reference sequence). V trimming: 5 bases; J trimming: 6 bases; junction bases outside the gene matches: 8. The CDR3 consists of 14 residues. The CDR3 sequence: CSADSDRGPKTQYF. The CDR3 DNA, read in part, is TGCAGTGCTGACTCGGACAGGGGGCCCAAGACC.

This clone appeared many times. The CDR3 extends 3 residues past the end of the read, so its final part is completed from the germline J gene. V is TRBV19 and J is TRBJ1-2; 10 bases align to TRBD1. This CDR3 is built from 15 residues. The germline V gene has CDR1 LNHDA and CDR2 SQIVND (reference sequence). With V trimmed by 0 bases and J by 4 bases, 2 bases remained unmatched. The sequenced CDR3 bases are TGTGCCAGTAGTATAGAGGGACAGGGGATCTATGGC. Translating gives CASSIEGQGIYG. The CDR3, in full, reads CASSIEGQGIYGYTF.

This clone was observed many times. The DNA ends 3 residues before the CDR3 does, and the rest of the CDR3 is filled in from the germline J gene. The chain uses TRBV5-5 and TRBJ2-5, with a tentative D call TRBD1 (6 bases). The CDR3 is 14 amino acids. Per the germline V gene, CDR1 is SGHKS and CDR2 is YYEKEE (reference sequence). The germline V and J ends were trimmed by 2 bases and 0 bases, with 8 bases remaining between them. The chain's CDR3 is CASSLGDNQETQYF. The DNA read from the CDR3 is TGTGCCAGCAGCTTAGGGGACAACCAAGAGACC.

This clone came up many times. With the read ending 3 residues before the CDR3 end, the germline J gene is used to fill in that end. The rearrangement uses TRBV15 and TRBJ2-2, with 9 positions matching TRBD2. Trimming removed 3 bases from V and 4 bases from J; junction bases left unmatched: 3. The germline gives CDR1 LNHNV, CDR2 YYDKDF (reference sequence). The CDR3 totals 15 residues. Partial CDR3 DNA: TGTGCCACCAGCAGTAGCGGGAGCGGCACCGGGGAG. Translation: CATSSSGSGTGE. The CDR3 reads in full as CATSSSGSGTGELFF.

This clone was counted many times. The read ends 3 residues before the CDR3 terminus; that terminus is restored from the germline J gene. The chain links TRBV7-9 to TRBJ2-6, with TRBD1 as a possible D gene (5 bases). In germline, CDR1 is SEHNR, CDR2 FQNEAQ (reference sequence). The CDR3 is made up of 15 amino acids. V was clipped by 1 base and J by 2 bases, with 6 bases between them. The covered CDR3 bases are TGTGCCAGCAGCTTAGGCAGGGCTGGGGCCAACGTC. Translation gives CASSLGRAGANV. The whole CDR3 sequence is CASSLGRAGANVLTF.

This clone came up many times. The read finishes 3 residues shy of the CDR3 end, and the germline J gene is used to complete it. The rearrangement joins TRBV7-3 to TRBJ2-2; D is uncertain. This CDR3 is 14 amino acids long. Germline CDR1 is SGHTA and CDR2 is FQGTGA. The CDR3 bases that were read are TGTGCCAGCAGCGAAGACACCGTTAATGAAAAG. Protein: CASSEDTVNEK. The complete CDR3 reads CASSEDTVNEKLFF.

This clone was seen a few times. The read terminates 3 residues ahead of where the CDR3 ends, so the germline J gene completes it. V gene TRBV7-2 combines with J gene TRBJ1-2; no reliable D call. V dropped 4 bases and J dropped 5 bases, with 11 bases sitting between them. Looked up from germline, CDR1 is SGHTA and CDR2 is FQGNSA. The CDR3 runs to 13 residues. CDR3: CASSSLPPYGYTF. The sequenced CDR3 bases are TGTGCCAGCAGCTCTCTACCCCCTTATGGC.

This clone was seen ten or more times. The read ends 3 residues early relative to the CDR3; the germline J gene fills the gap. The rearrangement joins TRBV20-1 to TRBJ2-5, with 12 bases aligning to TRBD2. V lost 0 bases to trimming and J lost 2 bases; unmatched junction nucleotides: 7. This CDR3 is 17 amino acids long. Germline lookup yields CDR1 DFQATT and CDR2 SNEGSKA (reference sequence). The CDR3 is CSARDPSGRAEQETQYF. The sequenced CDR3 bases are TGCAGTGCTAGAGATCCTAGCGGGAGGGCCGAACAAGAGACC.

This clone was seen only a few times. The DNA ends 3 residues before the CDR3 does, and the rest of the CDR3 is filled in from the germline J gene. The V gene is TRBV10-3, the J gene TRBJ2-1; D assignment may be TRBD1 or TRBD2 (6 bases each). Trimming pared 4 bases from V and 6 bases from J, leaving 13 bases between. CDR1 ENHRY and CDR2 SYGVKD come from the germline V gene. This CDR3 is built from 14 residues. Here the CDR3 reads CAISVGGGVNEQFF. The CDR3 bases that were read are TGTGCCATCAGTGTTGGAGGGGGTGTCAATGAG.

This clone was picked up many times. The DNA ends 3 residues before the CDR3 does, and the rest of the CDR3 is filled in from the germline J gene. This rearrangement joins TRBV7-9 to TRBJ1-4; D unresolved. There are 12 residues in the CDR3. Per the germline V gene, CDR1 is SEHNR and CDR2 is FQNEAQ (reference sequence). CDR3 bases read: TGTGCCAGCAGCTTACCGATCGGGAAA. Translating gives CASSLPIGK. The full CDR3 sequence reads CASSLPIGKLFF.

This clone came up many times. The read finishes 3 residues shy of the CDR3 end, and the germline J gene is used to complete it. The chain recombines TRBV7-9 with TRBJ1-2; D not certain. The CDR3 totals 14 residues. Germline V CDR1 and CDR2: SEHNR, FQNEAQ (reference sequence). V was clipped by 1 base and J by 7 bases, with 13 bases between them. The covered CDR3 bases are TGTGCCAGCAGCTTAGGACCTGCGGCGGGTGGC. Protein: CASSLGPAAGG. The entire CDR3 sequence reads CASSLGPAAGGYTF.

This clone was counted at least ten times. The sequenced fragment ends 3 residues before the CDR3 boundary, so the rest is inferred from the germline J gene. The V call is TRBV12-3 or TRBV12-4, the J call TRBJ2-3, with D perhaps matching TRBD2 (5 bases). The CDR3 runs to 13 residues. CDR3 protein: CASSQSGFPAQYF. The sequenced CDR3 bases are TGTGCCAGCAGTCAGAGCGGATTCCCGGCG.

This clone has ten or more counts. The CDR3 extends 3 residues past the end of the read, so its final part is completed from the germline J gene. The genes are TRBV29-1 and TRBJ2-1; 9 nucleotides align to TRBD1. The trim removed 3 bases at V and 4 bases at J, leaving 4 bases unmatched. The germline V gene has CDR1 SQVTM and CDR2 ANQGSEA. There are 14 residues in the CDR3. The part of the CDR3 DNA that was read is TGCAGCGTTGAGGGACAGGGTTCTTACAATGAG. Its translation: CSVEGQGSYNE. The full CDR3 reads CSVEGQGSYNEQFF.

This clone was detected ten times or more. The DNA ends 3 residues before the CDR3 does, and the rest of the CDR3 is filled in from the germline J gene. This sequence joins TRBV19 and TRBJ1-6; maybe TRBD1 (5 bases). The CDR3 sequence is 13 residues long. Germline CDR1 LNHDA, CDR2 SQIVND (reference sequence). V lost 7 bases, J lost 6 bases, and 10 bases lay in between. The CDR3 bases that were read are TGTGCCAGTAACCCCCAGGGTAATTCACCC. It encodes CASNPQGNSP. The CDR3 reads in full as CASNPQGNSPLHF.

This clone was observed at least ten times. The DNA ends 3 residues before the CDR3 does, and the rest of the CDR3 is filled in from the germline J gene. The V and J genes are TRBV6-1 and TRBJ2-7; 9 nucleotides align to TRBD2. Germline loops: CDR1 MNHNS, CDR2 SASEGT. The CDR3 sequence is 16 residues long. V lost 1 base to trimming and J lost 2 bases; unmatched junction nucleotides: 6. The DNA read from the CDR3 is TGTGCCAGCAGTGAAGGGATAGCGGGAGTGGCCTACGAG. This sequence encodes CASSEGIAGVAYE. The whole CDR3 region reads CASSEGIAGVAYEQYF.

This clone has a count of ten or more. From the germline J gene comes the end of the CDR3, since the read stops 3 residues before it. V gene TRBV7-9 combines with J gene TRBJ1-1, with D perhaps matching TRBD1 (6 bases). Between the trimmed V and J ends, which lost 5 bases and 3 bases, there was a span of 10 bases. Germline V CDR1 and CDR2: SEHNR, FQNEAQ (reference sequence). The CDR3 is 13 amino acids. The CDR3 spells CASSINRDTEAFF. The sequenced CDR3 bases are TGTGCCAGCAGCATTAACAGGGACACTGAA.

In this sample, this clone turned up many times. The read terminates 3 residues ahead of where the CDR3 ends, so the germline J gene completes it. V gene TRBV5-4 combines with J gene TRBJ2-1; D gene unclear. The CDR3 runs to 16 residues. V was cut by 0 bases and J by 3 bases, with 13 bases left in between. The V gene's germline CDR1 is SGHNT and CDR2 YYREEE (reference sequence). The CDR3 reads CASSLGAPTVYNEQFF. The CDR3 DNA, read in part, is TGTGCCAGCAGCTTGGGGGCACCTACCGTCTACAATGAG.

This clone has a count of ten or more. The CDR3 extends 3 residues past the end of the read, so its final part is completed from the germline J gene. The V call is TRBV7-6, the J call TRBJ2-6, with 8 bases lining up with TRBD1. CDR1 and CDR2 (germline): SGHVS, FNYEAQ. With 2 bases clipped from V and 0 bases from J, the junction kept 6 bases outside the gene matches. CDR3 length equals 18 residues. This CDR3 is CASSLQDRDSSGANVLTF. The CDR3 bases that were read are TGTGCCAGCAGCTTACAGGACAGGGATAGCTCTGGGGCCAACGTC.

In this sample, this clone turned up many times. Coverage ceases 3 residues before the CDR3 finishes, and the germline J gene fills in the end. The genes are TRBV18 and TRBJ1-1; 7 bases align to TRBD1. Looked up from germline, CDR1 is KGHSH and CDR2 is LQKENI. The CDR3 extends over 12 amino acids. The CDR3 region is CASSPQGQEAFF. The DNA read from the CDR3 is TGTGCCAGCTCACCCCAGGGACAGGAA.

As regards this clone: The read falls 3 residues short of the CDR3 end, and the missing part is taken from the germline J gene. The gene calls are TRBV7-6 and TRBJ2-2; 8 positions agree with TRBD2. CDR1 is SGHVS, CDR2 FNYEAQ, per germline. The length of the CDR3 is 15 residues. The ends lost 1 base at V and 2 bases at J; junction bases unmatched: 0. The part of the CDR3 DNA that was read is TGTGCCAGCAGCTTAGTAGCGGGAAACACCGGGGAG. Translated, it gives CASSLVAGNTGE. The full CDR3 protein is CASSLVAGNTGELFF.

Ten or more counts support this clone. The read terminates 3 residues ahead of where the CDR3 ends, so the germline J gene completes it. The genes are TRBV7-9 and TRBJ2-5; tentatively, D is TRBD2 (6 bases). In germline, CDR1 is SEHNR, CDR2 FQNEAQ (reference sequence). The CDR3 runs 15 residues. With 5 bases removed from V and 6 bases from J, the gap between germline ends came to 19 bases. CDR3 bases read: TGTGCCAGCAGCGAGGGTGGGGGGATTGTGCAGACC. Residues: CASSEGGGIVQT. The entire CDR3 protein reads CASSEGGGIVQTQYF.

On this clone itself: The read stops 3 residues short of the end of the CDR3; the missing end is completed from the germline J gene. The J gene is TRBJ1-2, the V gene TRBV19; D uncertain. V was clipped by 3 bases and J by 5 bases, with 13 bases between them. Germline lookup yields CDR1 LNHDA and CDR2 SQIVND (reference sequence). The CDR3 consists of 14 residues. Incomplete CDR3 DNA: TGTGCCAGTAGTATCGCCCCAACATTTTATGGC. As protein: CASSIAPTFYG. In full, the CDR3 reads CASSIAPTFYGYTF. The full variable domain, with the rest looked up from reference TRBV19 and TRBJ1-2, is DGGITQSPKYLFRKEGQNVTLSCEQNLNHDAMYWYRQDPGQGLRLIYYSQIVNDFQKGDIAEGYSVSREKKESFPLTVTSAQKNPTAFYLCASSIAPTFYGYTFGSGTRLTVV.

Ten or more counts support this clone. The CDR3 sequence is CSAGGLAGAVSTDTQYF. Partial CDR3 DNA: TGCAGTGCTGGGGGACTAGCGGGAGCGGTAAGCACAGATACG. The rearrangement joins TRBV20-1 to TRBJ2-3; 14 bases match TRBD2. The CDR3 end is not reached by the read, which stops 3 residues before it; the germline J gene fills it in. The ends lost 5 bases at V and 0 bases at J; junction bases unmatched: 7. This CDR3 is built from 17 residues. Germline CDR1 is DFQATT and CDR2 is SNEGSKA (reference sequence).